The 14 T cell receptor beta chains below come from one sample, sequenced in a study of T cells in women clearing cervical HPV infection. Some clones are missing from TCRdb's copy, which holds only in-frame ones; the method was immunoSEQ multiplex PCR. This sample's table reports tens of thousands of clones. The source material was blood buffy coat. All receptors come from a woman between 18 and 70 years old with a cervical HPV16 infection that either progressed to CIN3+ or cleared (not recorded which).

Turning to this clone: The CDR3 end lies 3 residues beyond the end of the read and is filled in from the germline J gene. V is TRBV10-3 and J is TRBJ1-5, with D tentatively TRBD1 (6 bases). V lost 4 bases and J 6 bases, leaving 10 bases between the germline ends. Germline-derived CDR1 and CDR2 are ENHRY and SYGVKD. The CDR3 length is 13 residues. The covered CDR3 bases are TGTGCCATCAGTGCCCAACAGGGTCAGCCC. It codes for CAISAQQGQP. The CDR3 reads in full as CAISAQQGQPQHF.

For this clone: The read ends 3 residues early relative to the CDR3; the germline J gene fills the gap. The chain carries TRBV7-3 and TRBJ2-7; D might be TRBD2 (7 bases). Trimming shortened V by 5 bases and J by 3 bases, and 17 bases separated the two germline ends. Per the germline V gene, CDR1 is SGHTA and CDR2 is FQGTGA. The CDR3 loop spans 15 amino acids. CDR3 sequence: CASSPAGGGGYEQYF. The sequenced CDR3 bases are TGTGCCAGCAGCCCCGCCGGGGGCGGGGGCTACGAG.

In regard to this clone: With the read ending 3 residues before the CDR3 end, the germline J gene is used to fill in that end. This chain links TRBV11-2 with TRBJ2-2, with D perhaps TRBD1 (6 bases). V shed 7 bases and J shed 1 base, with 10 bases lying between them. Germline values: CDR1 SGHAT, CDR2 FQNNGV. CDR3 size: 14 residues. CDR3 in amino acids: CASNPDRNTGELFF. The DNA read from the CDR3 is TGTGCCAGCAACCCGGACAGGAACACCGGGGAG.

A note on this clone: The missing CDR3 end, 3 residues past where the read stops, is filled in from the germline J gene. This chain connects TRBV23-1 to TRBJ2-1; 8 bases fit TRBD2. TRBV23-1 is treated as an ORF (open reading frame) with a function not yet certain. V shed 4 bases, J shed 6 bases, and the junction held 14 bases outside the gene matches. CDR3 length: 17 amino acids. CDR3: CASSPHSEAGVCNEQFF. The covered CDR3 bases are TGCGCCAGCAGTCCCCATTCGGAAGCGGGAGTGTGCAATGAG.

As regards this clone: The sequenced fragment ends 3 residues before the CDR3 boundary, so the rest is inferred from the germline J gene. This chain links TRBV5-1 with TRBJ1-1; weak D call: TRBD1 (5 bases). CDR3 length: 14 residues. The V gene's germline CDR1 is SGHRS and CDR2 YFSETQ. The V end was cut by 4 bases, the J end by 2 bases, with 12 bases between. The CDR3 bases that were read are TGCGCCAGCAGCCAGGGAGGAGTAAACACTGAA. It is translated as CASSQGGVNTE. The whole CDR3 region reads CASSQGGVNTEAFF.

Note on this clone: The read is 3 residues too short to cover the CDR3 end, so that end is filled in from the germline J gene. The chain recombines TRBV19 with TRBJ2-3, with D perhaps TRBD2 (6 bases). Germline CDR1 is LNHDA and CDR2 is SQIVND (reference sequence). The CDR3 extends over 13 amino acids. Here the CDR3 reads CASSKTGGQPQYF. The sequenced CDR3 bases are TGTGCCAGTAGTAAGACCGGGGGTCAGCCG.

Regarding this clone: The read ends 3 residues shy of where the CDR3 ends; the end is completed using the germline J gene. The V and J genes are TRBV7-9 and TRBJ1-2; D may be TRBD1 (6 bases). Germline lookup yields CDR1 SEHNR and CDR2 FQNEAQ (reference sequence). V was pared by 5 bases and J by 2 bases, with 12 bases between. CDR3 length: 14 amino acids. The CDR3 here is CASSHNDRNYGYTF. The covered CDR3 bases are TGTGCCAGCAGCCATAATGACAGGAACTATGGC. Looking up the rest from reference TRBV7-9 and TRBJ1-2 gives the full variable domain: DTGVSQNPRHKITKRGQNVTFRCDPISEHNRLYWYRQTLGQGPEFLTYFQNEAQLEKSRLLSDRFSAERPKGSFSTLEIQRTEQGDSAMYLCASSHNDRNYGYTFGSGTRLTVV.

Comments on this clone: The sequenced fragment ends 3 residues before the CDR3 boundary, so the rest is inferred from the germline J gene. The chain uses TRBV12-5 and TRBJ1-6; tentatively, D is TRBD1 (6 bases). Germline CDR1 is LGHNT and CDR2 is FRNRAP. V was cut by 7 bases and J by 8 bases, with 15 bases left in between. The CDR3 extends over 14 amino acids. The DNA read from the CDR3 is TGTGCTAGTGCCCAACAGGGCTCCGATTCACCC. Translation gives CASAQQGSDSP. The entire CDR3 protein reads CASAQQGSDSPLHF.

Comments on this clone: Read sequence stops 3 residues before the CDR3 end, and the germline J gene provides the missing end. This chain uses TRBV6-2 or TRBV6-3 with TRBJ1-5; weak D call: TRBD1 (5 bases). The CDR3 totals 15 residues. Per the germline V gene, CDR1 is MNHEY and CDR2 is SVGEGT. V was trimmed by 0 bases and J by 4 bases, leaving 10 bases between them. The CDR3: CASSYSGGWNQPQHF. The CDR3 bases that were read are TGTGCCAGCAGTTACTCCGGGGGGTGGAATCAGCCC.

In the case of this clone: The read ends 3 residues before the CDR3 terminus; that terminus is restored from the germline J gene. V and J are TRBV7-9 and TRBJ2-7, with 10 bases matching TRBD2. With 2 bases clipped from V and 4 bases from J, the junction kept 2 bases outside the gene matches. CDR1 is SEHNR, CDR2 FQNEAQ, per germline (reference sequence). CDR3 length: 14 residues. The sequenced part of the CDR3 DNA is TGTGCCAGCAGCTTAAGAGCGGGAGGGTACGAG. This codes for CASSLRAGGYE. The entire CDR3 protein is CASSLRAGGYEQYF.

This CDR3 reads CSVEVGAQIGYTF. CDR3 bases read: TGCAGCGTTGAAGTAGGGGCGCAGATAGGC. V gene TRBV29-1 combines with J gene TRBJ1-2; the D gene is possibly TRBD1 (5 bases). The CDR3 end lies 3 residues beyond the end of the read and is filled in from the germline J gene. From germline, CDR1 is SQVTM and CDR2 ANQGSEA. CDR3 size: 13 residues.

A remark on this clone: The read terminates 3 residues ahead of where the CDR3 ends, so the germline J gene completes it. The chain uses TRBV5-1 and TRBJ2-3; D remains unclear. The CDR3 is 14 amino acids. Germline CDR1 is SGHRS and CDR2 is YFSETQ. The V end lost 3 bases, the J end lost 1 base, and 9 bases lay between the germline ends. The CDR3 sequence: CASSSGQGTDTQYF. The DNA read from the CDR3 is TGCGCCAGCAGCTCTGGCCAGGGCACAGATACG.

Worth noting for this clone: From the germline J gene comes the end of the CDR3, since the read stops 3 residues before it. V is TRBV20-1 and J is TRBJ2-3, with 13 bases lining up with TRBD2. This CDR3 is 16 amino acids long. V lost 5 bases, J lost 4 bases, and 9 bases stayed unmatched. CDR1 is DFQATT, CDR2 SNEGSKA, per germline (reference sequence). CDR3 amino acids: CSARGPTSGGADTQYF. CDR3 DNA, as far as it was read: TGCAGTGCTCGAGGCCCTACTAGCGGGGGGGCAGATACG.

Notes on this clone: The CDR3 is cut off 3 residues early in the read; its end comes from the germline J gene. The gene calls are TRBV20-1 and TRBJ2-1, with 9 bases fitting TRBD2. With 0 bases clipped from V and 9 bases from J, the junction kept 15 bases outside the gene matches. Germline CDR1 reads DFQATT; CDR2 reads SNEGSKA (reference sequence). This CDR3 is built from 17 residues. CDR3 amino acids: CSARDQAGGPILGEQFF. The sequenced CDR3 bases are TGCAGTGCTAGAGATCAAGCGGGGGGACCGATTTTGGGTGAG.